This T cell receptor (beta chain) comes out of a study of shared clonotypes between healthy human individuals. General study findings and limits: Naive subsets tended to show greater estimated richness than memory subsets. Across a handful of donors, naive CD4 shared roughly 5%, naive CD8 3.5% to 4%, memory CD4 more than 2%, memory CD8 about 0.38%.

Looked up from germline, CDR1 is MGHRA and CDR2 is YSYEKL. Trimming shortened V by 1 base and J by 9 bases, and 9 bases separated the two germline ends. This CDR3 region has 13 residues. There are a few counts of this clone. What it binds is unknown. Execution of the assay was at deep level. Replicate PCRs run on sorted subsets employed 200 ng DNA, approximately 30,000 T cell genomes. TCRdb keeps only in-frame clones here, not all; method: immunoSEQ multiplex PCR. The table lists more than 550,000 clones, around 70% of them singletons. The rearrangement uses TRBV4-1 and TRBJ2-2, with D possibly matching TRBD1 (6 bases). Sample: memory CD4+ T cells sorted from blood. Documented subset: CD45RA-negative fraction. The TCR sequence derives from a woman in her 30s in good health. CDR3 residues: CASSQGRGRELFF. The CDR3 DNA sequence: TGCGCCAGCAGCCAAGGAAGGGGGAGGGAGCTGTTTTTT.